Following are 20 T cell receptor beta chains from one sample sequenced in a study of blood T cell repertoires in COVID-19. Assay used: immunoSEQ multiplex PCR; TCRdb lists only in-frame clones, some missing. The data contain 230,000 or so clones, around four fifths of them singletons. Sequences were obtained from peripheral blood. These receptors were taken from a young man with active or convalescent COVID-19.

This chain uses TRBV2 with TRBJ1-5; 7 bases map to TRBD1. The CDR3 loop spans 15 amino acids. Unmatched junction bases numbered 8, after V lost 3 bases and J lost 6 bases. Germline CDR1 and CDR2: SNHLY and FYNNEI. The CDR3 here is CASSDRGQRTQPQHF. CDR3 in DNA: TGTGCCAGCAGTGACCGGGGACAGCGTACTCAGCCCCAGCATTTT.

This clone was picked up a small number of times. In DNA, the CDR3 is TGTGCCAGCAGCACGCAGACGCGGGAGAACACTGAAGCTTTCTTT. This encodes CASSTQTRENTEAFF. The rearrangement joins TRBV5-4 to TRBJ1-1, with D hard to call. Germline CDR1 reads SGHNT; CDR2 reads YYREEE (reference sequence). This CDR3 has 15 residues. Deletions cut 4 bases from V and 1 base from J, with 14 bases between.

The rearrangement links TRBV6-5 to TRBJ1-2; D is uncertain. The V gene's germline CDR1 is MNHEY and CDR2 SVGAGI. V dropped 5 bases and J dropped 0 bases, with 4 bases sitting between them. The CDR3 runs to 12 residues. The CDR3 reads CASSRPNYGYTF. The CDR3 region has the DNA TGTGCCAGCAGTCGTCCTAACTATGGCTACACCTTC.

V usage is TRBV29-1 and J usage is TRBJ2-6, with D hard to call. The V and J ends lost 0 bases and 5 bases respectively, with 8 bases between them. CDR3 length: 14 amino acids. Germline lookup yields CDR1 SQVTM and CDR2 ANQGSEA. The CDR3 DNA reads TGCAGCGTTGAAGACCCCTCCCGGGCCAACGTCCTGACTTTC. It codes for CSVEDPSRANVLTF.

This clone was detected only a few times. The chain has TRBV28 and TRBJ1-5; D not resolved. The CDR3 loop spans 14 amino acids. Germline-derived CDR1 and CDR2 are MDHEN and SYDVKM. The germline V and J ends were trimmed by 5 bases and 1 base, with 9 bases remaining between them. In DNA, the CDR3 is TGTGCCAGCAGTGGCCCCAGGAGCAATCAGCCCCAGCATTTT. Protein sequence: CASSGPRSNQPQHF.

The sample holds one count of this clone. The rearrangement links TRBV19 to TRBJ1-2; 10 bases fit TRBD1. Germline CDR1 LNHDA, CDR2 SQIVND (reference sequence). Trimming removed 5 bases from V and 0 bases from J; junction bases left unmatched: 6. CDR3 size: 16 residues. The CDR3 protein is CASSPAGTGANYGYTF. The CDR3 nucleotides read TGTGCCAGTAGTCCGGCAGGGACAGGGGCTAACTATGGCTACACCTTC.

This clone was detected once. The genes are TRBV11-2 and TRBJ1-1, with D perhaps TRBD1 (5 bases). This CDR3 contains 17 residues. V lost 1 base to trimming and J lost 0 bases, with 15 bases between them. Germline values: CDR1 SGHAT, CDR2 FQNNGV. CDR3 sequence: CASSLVAGRTLNTEAFF. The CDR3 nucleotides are TGTGCCAGCAGCTTAGTGGCTGGGCGGACACTGAACACTGAAGCTTTCTTT.

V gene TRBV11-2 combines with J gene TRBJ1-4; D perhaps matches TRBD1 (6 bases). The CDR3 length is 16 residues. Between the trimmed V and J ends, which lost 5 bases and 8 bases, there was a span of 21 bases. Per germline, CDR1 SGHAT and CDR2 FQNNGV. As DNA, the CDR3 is TGTGCCAGCAGCGCCACACCCACAGGGCCCCCGGAAAAACTGTTTTTT. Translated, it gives CASSATPTGPPEKLFF.

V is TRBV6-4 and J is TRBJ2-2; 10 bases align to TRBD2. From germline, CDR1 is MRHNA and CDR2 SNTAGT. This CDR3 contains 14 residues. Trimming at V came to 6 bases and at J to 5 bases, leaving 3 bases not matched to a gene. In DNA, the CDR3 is TGTGCCAGCAGCCGGACTAGCGGAACCGGGGAGCTGTTTTTT. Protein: CASSRTSGTGELFF.

The CDR3 nucleotides are TGTGCCAGCAGTTCCCGGACAGAGTTTACCTACGAGCAGTACTTC. It translates to CASSSRTEFTYEQYF. The rearrangement links TRBV28 to TRBJ2-7; D may be TRBD1 (6 bases). The CDR3 loop spans 15 amino acids. Germline V gene sequence: CDR1 MDHEN, CDR2 SYDVKM. V shed 4 bases and J shed 2 bases, with 15 bases lying between them. Variable domain in full (rest from reference TRBV28 and TRBJ2-7): DVKVTQSSRYLVKRTGEKVFLECVQDMDHENMFWYRQDPGLGLRLIYFSYDVKMKEKGDIPEGYSVSREKKERFSLILESASTNQTSMYLCASSSRTEFTYEQYFGPGTRLTVT.

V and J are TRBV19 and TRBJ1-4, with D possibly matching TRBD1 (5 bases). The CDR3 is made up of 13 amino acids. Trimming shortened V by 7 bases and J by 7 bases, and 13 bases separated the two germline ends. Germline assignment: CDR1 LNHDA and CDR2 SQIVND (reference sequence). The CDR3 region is CASKVGGREKLFF. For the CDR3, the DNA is TGTGCCAGTAAGGTCGGGGGACGTGAAAAACTGTTTTTT.

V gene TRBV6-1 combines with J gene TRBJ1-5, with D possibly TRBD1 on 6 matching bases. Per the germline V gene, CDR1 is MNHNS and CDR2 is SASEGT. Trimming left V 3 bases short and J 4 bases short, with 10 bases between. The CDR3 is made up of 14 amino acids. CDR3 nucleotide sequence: TGTGCCAGCAGTGACGCCGGGACAAATCAGCCCCAGCATTTT. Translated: CASSDAGTNQPQHF.

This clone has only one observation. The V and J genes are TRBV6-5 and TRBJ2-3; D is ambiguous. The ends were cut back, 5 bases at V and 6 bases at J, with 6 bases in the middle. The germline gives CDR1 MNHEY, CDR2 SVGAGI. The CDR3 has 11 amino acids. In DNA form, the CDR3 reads TGTGCCAGCAGTATCAGGGATACGCAGTATTTT. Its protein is CASSIRDTQYF.

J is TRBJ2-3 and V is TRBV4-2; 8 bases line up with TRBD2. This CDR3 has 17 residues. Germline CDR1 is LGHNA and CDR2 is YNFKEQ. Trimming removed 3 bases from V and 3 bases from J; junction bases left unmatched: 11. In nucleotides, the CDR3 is TGTGCCAGCAGCCAGGAGCGGGGGTACGGGGTGACAGATACGCAGTATTTT. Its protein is CASSQERGYGVTDTQYF.

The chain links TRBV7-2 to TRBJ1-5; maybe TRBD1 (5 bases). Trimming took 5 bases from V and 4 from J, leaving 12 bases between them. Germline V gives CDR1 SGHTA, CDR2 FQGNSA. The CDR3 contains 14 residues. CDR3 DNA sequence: TGTGCCAGCAGCCTAAGGGGCACAAATCAGCCCCAGCATTTT. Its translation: CASSLRGTNQPQHF. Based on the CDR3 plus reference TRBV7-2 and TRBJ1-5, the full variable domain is GAGVSQSPSNKVTEKGKDVELRCDPISGHTALYWYRQSLGQGLEFLIYFQGNSAPDKSGLPSDRFSAERTGGSVSTLTIQRTQQEDSAVYLCASSLRGTNQPQHFGDGTRLSIL.

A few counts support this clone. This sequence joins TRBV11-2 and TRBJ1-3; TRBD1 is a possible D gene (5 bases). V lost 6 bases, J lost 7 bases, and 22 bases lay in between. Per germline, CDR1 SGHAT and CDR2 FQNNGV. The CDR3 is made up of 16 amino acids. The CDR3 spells CASRYLSGPLGNTIYF. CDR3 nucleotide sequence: TGTGCCAGCAGATACCTCTCAGGGCCCCTTGGGAACACCATATATTTT.

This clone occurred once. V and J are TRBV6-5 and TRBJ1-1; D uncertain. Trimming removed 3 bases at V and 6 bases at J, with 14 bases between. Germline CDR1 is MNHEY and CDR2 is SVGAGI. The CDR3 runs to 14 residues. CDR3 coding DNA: TGTGCCAGCAGTTATCGCGGGGAGGGTCCTGAAGCTTTCTTT. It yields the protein CASSYRGEGPEAFF.

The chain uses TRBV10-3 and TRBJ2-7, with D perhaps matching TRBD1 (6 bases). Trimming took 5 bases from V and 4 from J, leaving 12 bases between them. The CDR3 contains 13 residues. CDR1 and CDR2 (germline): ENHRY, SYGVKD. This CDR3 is CAISTGTQYEQYF. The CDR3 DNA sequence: TGTGCCATCAGTACCGGGACACAGTACGAGCAGTACTTC.

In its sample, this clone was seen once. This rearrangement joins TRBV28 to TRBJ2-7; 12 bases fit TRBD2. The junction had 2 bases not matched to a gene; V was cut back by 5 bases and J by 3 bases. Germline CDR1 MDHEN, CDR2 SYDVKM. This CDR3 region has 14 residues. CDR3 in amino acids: CASSLAGGIYEQYF. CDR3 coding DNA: TGTGCCAGCAGTCTAGCGGGGGGGATCTACGAGCAGTACTTC. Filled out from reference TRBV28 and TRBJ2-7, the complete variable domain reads DVKVTQSSRYLVKRTGEKVFLECVQDMDHENMFWYRQDPGLGLRLIYFSYDVKMKEKGDIPEGYSVSREKKERFSLILESASTNQTSMYLCASSLAGGIYEQYFGPGTRLTVT.

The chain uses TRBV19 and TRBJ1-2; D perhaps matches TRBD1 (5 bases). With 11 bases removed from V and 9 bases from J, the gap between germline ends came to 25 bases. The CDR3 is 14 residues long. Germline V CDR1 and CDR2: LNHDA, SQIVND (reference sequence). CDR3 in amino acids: CAAADTTLPNRYTF. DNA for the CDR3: TGTGCCGCCGCGGACACTACTTTGCCTAATCGCTACACCTTC.